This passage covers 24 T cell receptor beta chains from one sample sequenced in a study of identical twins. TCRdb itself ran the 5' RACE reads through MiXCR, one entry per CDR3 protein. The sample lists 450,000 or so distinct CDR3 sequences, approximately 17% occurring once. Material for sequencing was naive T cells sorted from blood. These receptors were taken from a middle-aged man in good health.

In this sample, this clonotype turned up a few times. CDR3: CASSSGTSPDTQYF. The CDR3 region has the DNA TGTGCCAGCAGCTCCGGGACTAGCCCAGATACGCAGTATTTT. J is TRBJ2-3 and V is TRBV6-2 or TRBV6-3; the match to TRBD2 covers 9 bases. CDR1 is MNHEY and CDR2 is SVGEGT in the germline V gene. This CDR3 has 14 amino acids. J gave up 4 bases and V 6 bases, and 5 bases lay outside the gene matches.

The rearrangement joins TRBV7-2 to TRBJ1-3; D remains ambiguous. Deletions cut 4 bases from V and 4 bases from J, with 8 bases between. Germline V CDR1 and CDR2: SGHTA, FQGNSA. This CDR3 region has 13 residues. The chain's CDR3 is CASSSITGNTIYF. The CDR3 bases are TGTGCCAGCAGCTCTATTACAGGAAACACCATATATTTT.

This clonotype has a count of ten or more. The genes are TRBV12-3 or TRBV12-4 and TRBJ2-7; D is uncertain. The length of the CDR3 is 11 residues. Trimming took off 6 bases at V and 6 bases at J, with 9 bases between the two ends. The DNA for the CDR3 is TGTGCCAGCAGCTTGGGTCGCGAGCAGTACTTC. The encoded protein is CASSLGREQYF.

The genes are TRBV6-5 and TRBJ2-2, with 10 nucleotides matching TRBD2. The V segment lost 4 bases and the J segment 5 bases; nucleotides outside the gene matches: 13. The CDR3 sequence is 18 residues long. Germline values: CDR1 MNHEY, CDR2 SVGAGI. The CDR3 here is CASSSTNQLAGRTGELFF. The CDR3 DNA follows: TGTGCCAGCAGTTCCACTAACCAACTAGCGGGACGGACCGGGGAGCTGTTTTTT.

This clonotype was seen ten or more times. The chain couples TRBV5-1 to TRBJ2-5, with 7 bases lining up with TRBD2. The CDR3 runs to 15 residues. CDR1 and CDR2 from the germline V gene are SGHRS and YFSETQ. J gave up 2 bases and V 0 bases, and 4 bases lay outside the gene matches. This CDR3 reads CASSLEGTTQETQYF. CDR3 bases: TGCGCCAGCAGCTTGGAGGGGACTACTCAAGAGACCCAGTACTTC.

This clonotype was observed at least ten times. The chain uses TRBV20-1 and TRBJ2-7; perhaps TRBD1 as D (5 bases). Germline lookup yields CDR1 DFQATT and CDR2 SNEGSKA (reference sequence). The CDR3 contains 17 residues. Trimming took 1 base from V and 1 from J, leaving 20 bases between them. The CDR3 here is CSARGLWGARGSYEQYF. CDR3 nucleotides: TGCAGTGCTAGAGGGCTTTGGGGCGCAAGGGGTTCCTACGAGCAGTACTTC.

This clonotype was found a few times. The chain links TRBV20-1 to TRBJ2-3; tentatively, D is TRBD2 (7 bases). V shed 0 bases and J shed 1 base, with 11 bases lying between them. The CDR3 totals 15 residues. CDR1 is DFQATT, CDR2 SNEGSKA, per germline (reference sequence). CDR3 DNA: TGCAGTGCTAGAGATAGGGGGGGTGGCACAGATACGCAGTATTTT. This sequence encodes CSARDRGGGTDTQYF.

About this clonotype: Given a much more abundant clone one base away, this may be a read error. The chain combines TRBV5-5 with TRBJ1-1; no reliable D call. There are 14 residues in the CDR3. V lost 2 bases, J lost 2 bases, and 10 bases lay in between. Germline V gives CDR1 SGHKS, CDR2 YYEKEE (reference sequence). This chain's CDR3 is CASSLSPINTEAFF. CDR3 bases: TGTGCCAGCAGCTTAAGCCCAATAAACACTGAAGCTTTCTTT.

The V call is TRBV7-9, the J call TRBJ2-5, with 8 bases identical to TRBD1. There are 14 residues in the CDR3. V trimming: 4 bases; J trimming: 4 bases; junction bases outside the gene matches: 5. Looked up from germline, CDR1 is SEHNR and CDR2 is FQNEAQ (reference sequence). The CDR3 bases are TGTGCCAGCAGCTCTGGACAGGGCCCAGAGACCCAGTACTTC. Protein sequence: CASSSGQGPETQYF.

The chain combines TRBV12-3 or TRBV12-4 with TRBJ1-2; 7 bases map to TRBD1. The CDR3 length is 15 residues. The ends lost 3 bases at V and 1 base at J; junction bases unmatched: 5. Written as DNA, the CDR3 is TGTGCCAGCAGTTTGTGGCAGGGGGATAACTATGGCTACACCTTC. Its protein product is CASSLWQGDNYGYTF.

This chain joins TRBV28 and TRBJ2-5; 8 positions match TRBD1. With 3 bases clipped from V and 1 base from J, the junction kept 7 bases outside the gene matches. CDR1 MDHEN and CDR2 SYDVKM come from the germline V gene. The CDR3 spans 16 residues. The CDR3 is CASSFPGGTGQETQYF. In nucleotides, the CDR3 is TGTGCCAGCAGTTTTCCAGGGGGGACAGGCCAAGAGACCCAGTACTTC. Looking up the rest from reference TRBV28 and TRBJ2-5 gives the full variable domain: DVKVTQSSRYLVKRTGEKVFLECVQDMDHENMFWYRQDPGLGLRLIYFSYDVKMKEKGDIPEGYSVSREKKERFSLILESASTNQTSMYLCASSFPGGTGQETQYFGPGTRLLVL.

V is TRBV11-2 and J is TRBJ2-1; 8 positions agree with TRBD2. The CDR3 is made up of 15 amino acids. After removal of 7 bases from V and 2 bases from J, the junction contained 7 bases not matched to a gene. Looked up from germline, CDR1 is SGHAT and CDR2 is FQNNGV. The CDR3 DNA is TGTGCCAGCACCCAGCGGGGGCAGCCCTACAATGAGCAGTTCTTC. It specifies CASTQRGQPYNEQFF.

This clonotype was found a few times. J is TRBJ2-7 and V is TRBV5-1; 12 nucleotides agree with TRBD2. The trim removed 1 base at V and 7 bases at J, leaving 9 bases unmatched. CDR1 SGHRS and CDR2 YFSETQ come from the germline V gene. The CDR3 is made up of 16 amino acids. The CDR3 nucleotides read TGCGCCAGCAGCTTGCTAGCGGGAGGGCCAAGGAATGAGCAGTACTTC. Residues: CASSLLAGGPRNEQYF.

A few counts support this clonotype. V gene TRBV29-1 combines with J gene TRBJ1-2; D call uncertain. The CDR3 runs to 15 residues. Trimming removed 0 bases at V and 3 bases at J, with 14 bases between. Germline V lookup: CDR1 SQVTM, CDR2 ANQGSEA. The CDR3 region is CSVEDGGGIHYGYTF. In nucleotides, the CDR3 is TGCAGCGTTGAAGATGGCGGAGGGATTCACTATGGCTACACCTTC.

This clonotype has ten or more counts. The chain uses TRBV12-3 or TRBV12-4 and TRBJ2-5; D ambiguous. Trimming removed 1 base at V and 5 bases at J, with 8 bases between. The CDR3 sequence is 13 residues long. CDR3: CASSLGQAETQYF. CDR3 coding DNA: TGTGCCAGCAGTTTAGGGCAGGCTGAGACCCAGTACTTC.

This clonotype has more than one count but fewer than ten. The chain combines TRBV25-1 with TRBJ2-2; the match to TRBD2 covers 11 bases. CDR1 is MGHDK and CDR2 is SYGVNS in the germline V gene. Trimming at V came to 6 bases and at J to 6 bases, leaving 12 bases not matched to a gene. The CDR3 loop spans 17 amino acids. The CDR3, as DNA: TGTGCCAGCAGCCCAGCTAGCGGGAGGTATTTGTCCGGGGAGCTGTTTTTT. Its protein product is CASSPASGRYLSGELFF.

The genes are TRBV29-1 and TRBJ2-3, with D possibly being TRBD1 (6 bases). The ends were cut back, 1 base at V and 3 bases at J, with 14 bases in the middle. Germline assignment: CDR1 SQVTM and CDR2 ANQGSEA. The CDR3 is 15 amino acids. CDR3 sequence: CSVEAVRTETDTQYF. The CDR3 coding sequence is TGCAGCGTTGAAGCGGTGAGGACAGAAACAGATACGCAGTATTTT.

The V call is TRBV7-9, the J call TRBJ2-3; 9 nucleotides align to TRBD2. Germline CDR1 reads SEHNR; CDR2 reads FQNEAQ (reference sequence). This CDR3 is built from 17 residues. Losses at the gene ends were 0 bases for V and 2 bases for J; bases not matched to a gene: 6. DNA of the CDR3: TGTGCCAGCAGCTTAGCCCGTAGCGGGGGAGACACAGATACGCAGTATTTT. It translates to CASSLARSGGDTDTQYF.

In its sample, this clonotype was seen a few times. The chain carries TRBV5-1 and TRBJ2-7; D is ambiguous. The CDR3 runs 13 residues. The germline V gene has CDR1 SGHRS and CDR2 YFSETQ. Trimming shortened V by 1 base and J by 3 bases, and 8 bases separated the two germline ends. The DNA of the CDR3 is TGCGCCAGCAGCTTGTTTCCCGTCTACGAGCAGTACTTC. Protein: CASSLFPVYEQYF.

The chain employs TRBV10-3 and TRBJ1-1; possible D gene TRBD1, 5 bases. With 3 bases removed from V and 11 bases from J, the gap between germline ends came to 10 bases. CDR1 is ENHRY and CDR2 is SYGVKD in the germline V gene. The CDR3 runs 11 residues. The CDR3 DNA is TGTGCCATCAGTGACCGTGGGGGGGCTTTCTTT. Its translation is CAISDRGGAFF.

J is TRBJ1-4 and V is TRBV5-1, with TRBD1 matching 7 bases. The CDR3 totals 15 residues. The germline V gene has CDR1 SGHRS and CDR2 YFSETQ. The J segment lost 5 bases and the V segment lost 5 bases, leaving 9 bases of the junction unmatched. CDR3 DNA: TGCGCCAGCAGAGACCAGGGGGGAGGCAATGAAAAACTGTTTTTT. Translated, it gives CASRDQGGGNEKLFF.

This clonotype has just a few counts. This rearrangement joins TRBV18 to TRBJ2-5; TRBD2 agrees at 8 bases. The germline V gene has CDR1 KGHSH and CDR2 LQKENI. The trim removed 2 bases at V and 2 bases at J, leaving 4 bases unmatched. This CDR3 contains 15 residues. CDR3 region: CASSPVTSEQETQYF. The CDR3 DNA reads TGTGCCAGCTCACCAGTGACTAGCGAACAAGAGACCCAGTACTTC.

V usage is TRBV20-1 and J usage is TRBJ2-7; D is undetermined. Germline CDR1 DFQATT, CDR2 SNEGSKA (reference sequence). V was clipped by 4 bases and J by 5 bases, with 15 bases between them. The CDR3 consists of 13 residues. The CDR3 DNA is TGCAGTGCTACCGGACGGAAGCACGACGAGCAGTACTTC. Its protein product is CSATGRKHDEQYF.

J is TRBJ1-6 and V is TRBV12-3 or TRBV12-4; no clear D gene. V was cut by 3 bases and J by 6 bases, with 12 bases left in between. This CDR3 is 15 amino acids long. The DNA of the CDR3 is TGTGCCAGCAGTTTTCGCGTCAGGTCTAATTCACCCCTCCACTTT. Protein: CASSFRVRSNSPLHF.